These 9 T cell receptor beta chains came from one sample sequenced in a study of blood T cell repertoires in COVID-19. Libraries were prepared by immunoSEQ multiplex PCR; TCRdb keeps only in-frame clonotypes and omits some of them. The sample has about 69,000 clones, roughly 80% seen once. Sequencing was performed on peripheral blood. The receptors come from an elderly woman with acute or convalescent COVID-19.

The chain carries TRBV7-9 and TRBJ2-7, with D perhaps matching TRBD1 (5 bases). This CDR3 region has 14 residues. Per germline, CDR1 SEHNR and CDR2 FQNEAQ (reference sequence). Trimming pared 1 base from V and 5 bases from J, leaving 12 bases between. CDR3 loop: CASSLDRLGHEQYF. DNA of the CDR3: TGTGCCAGCAGCTTAGACAGGTTAGGACACGAGCAGTACTTC.

The genes are TRBV3-1 (or the pseudogene TRBV3-2) and TRBJ2-7; 10 bases map to TRBD1. The CDR3 loop spans 15 amino acids. Trimming removed 5 bases from V and 6 bases from J; junction bases left unmatched: 10. Germline CDR1 and CDR2: LGHDT and YNNKEL (reference sequence). The CDR3 sequence is CASSARTGGFIEQYF. The CDR3 region has the DNA TGTGCCAGCAGCGCCCGGACAGGGGGGTTTATCGAGCAGTACTTC.

The V gene is TRBV21-1, the J gene TRBJ2-5; the table gives TRBD1 as D, unverified against the DNA. TRBV21-1 is a known pseudogene. The CDR3 length is 15 residues. This chain's CDR3 is CASSKADICQETQYF. As DNA, the CDR3 is TGTGCCAGCAGCAAAGCCGACATCTGTCAAGAGACCCAGTACTTC.

The chain carries TRBV19 and TRBJ1-2, with a weak D call TRBD1 (5 bases). CDR1 LNHDA and CDR2 SQIVND come from the germline V gene (reference sequence). The CDR3 has 15 residues. Trimming removed 5 bases at V and 2 bases at J, with 15 bases between. CDR3 amino acids: CASSERSGPNYGYTF. Written as DNA, the CDR3 is TGTGCCAGTAGTGAAAGATCAGGGCCAAACTATGGCTACACCTTC.

The chain has TRBV14 and TRBJ2-5; D is perhaps TRBD2 (6 bases). With 5 bases removed from V and 1 base from J, the gap between germline ends came to 20 bases. Germline assignment: CDR1 SGHDN and CDR2 FVKESK. The CDR3 totals 17 residues. CDR3 protein: CASSKWGRFEGQETQYF. Here the CDR3 DNA reads TGTGCCAGCAGCAAATGGGGGAGGTTTGAGGGCCAAGAGACCCAGTACTTC.

This clone was found a few times. V is TRBV5-1 and J is TRBJ1-3; D is possibly TRBD1 (6 bases). Germline V lookup: CDR1 SGHRS, CDR2 YFSETQ. Deletions cut 4 bases from V and 0 bases from J, with 14 bases between. The CDR3 is 16 residues long. The CDR3 loop reads CASSIQGKSSGNTIYF. The CDR3 coding sequence is TGCGCCAGCAGCATACAGGGAAAGAGCTCTGGAAACACCATATATTTT.

CDR3 DNA sequence: TGTGCCAGTGGGAACAGGGGGCACGAGCAGTACTTC. It codes for CASGNRGHEQYF. V and J are TRBV19 and TRBJ2-7, with 9 bases that match TRBD1. Germline V gene sequence: CDR1 LNHDA, CDR2 SQIVND (reference sequence). The CDR3 has 12 residues. Losses at the gene ends were 8 bases for V and 5 bases for J; bases not matched to a gene: 4.

Comment on this clone: This sample also contains other DNA sequences that code for the same CDR3. The CDR3 coding sequence is TGCAGCGTTCTTAGCACAGATACGCAGTATTTT. As protein: CSVLSTDTQYF. The V gene is TRBV29-1, the J gene TRBJ2-3; D remains unclear. Between the trimmed V and J ends, which lost 5 bases and 0 bases, there was a span of 3 bases. In germline, CDR1 is SQVTM, CDR2 ANQGSEA. The CDR3 extends over 11 amino acids.

V is TRBV5-1 and J is TRBJ2-1; 14 nucleotides line up with TRBD2. Germline V gene sequence: CDR1 SGHRS, CDR2 YFSETQ. With 3 bases clipped from V and 5 bases from J, the junction kept 4 bases outside the gene matches. This CDR3 comprises 16 residues. This CDR3 is CASSSTSGGAHNEQFF. The CDR3, as DNA: TGCGCCAGCAGCTCGACTAGCGGGGGGGCCCACAATGAGCAGTTCTTC.